These 30 T cell receptor beta chains were all obtained from the same sample, sequenced in a study of regulatory T cells in long-lasting Graves disease. Time point of the sample: newly diagnosed GD, antithyroid drugs for less than 3 months. PBMC RNA served as the TCR library source. With iRepertoire HTBI primers and Arm-PCR of CDR3 regions, TCR beta libraries were built. MiXCR was run by TCRdb on the multiplex PCR reads, yielding one entry per CDR3 protein. The sample carries about 500,000 distinct CDR3 sequences, under 20% recorded once. These data are also associated with another study on T cells in Graves' hyperthyroidism and ophthalmopathy.

Material: peripheral blood mononuclear cells (PBMCs), obtained at new diagnosis, from a patient treated with antithyroid drugs. The receptors were sampled from a man between 35 and 55 years old with Graves disease.

This clonotype was picked up many times. V usage is TRBV12-3 or TRBV12-4 and J usage is TRBJ1-2, with D possibly matching TRBD1 (5 bases). The CDR3 consists of 15 residues. V gave up 6 bases and J gave up 2 bases, with 16 bases separating them. Here the CDR3 reads CASRGVGPKNYGYTF. CDR3 in DNA: TGTGCCAGCAGGGGGGTTGGGCCAAAAAACTATGGCTACACCTTC.

The chain has TRBV5-4 and TRBJ2-2, with 8 bases aligning to TRBD1. CDR1 SGHNT and CDR2 YYREEE come from the germline V gene (reference sequence). The V and J ends lost 5 bases and 10 bases, in that order; junction bases with no gene match: 16. This CDR3 region has 16 residues. The CDR3 DNA reads as TGTGCCAGCAGGCGACAGGGGTTTGCCGACGAAGTGGAGCTGTTTTTT. Translating gives CASRRQGFADEVELFF.

In this sample, this clonotype turned up many times. The rearrangement joins TRBV28 to TRBJ2-5; the D gene is possibly TRBD1 (6 bases). Trimming pared 6 bases from V and 4 bases from J, leaving 12 bases between. The length of the CDR3 is 13 residues. The germline CDR1 and CDR2 sequences are MDHEN and SYDVKM. The CDR3, as DNA: TGTGCCAGCAGATCCACAGGGCGAGAGACCCAGTACTTC. Its protein product is CASRSTGRETQYF.

This clonotype was observed a few times. The CDR3 sequence is CASSYGSRYEQYF. CDR3 bases: TGTGCCAGCAGTTACGGGAGCCGCTACGAGCAGTACTTC. The rearrangement links TRBV6-9 to TRBJ2-7; D possibly corresponds to TRBD2 (6 bases). CDR1 and CDR2 (germline): MNHGY, SVAAGI. Trimming cost V 3 bases and J 3 bases, with 9 bases left between them. This CDR3 spans 13 amino acids.

This clonotype was seen repeatedly, ten times or more. This chain links TRBV18 with TRBJ1-2, with no clear D. The germline V gene encodes CDR1 KGHSH and CDR2 LQKENI. This CDR3 comprises 14 residues. Trimming shortened V by 3 bases and J by 4 bases, and 12 bases separated the two germline ends. CDR3 in amino acids: CASSPAGGGYGYTF. In DNA form, the CDR3 reads TGTGCCAGCTCACCGGCCGGAGGAGGCTATGGCTACACCTTC.

This clonotype was counted many times. This chain links TRBV2 with TRBJ2-3; tentative D call: TRBD1 (5 bases). CDR3 length: 12 residues. Germline CDR1 SNHLY, CDR2 FYNNEI. V was pared by 7 bases and J by 4 bases, with 9 bases between. The CDR3 DNA reads as TGTGCCAGCAAGACAGTAGCAGATACGCAGTATTTT. Protein sequence: CASKTVADTQYF.

The gene calls are TRBV7-9 and TRBJ2-1, with D unclear. CDR3 length: 10 residues. The germline gives CDR1 SEHNR, CDR2 FQNEAQ (reference sequence). Trimming left V 8 bases short and J 9 bases short, with 8 bases between. The CDR3 here is CASEAIEQFF. In nucleotides, the CDR3 is TGTGCCAGCGAAGCGATTGAGCAGTTCTTC. Based on the CDR3 plus reference TRBV7-9 and TRBJ2-1, the full variable domain is DTGVSQNPRHKITKRGQNVTFRCDPISEHNRLYWYRQTLGQGPEFLTYFQNEAQLEKSRLLSDRFSAERPKGSFSTLEIQRTEQGDSAMYLCASEAIEQFFGPGTRLTVL.

This clonotype was observed at least ten times. CDR3 sequence (DNA): TGTGCCAGCGGGAACGGAGGTCAGGGAACCACAGATACGCAGTATTTT. It specifies CASGNGGQGTTDTQYF. The chain couples TRBV4-2 to TRBJ2-3; D might be TRBD1 or TRBD2, each matching 5 bases. Trimming pared 8 bases from V and 2 bases from J, leaving 20 bases between. The CDR3 has 16 residues. From germline, CDR1 is LGHNA and CDR2 YNFKEQ.

V usage is TRBV3-1 and J usage is TRBJ2-3; no clear D gene. V lost 8 bases and J 0 bases, leaving 9 bases between the germline ends. Germline CDR1 and CDR2: LGHDT and YNNKEL (reference sequence). This CDR3 has 13 residues. For the CDR3, the DNA is TGTGCCAGCTACAATCCTAGCACAGATACGCAGTATTTT. Protein product: CASYNPSTDTQYF.

The CDR3 DNA is TGTGCCAGCAGCGGGGACAGGGACGAGCAGTTCTTC. Translated: CASSGDRDEQFF. The genes are TRBV9 and TRBJ2-1, with 9 bases matching TRBD1. The CDR3 runs 12 residues. Trimming at V came to 3 bases and at J to 10 bases, leaving 2 bases not matched to a gene. Germline CDR1 SGDLS, CDR2 YYNGEE.

The chain uses TRBV7-3 and TRBJ2-2; D is unclear. Germline CDR1 and CDR2: SGHTA and FQGTGA. CDR3 length equals 13 residues. V gave up 4 bases and J gave up 5 bases, with 8 bases separating them. The CDR3 loop reads CASSSGQTGELFF. Here the CDR3 DNA reads TGTGCCAGCAGCTCGGGCCAAACCGGGGAGCTGTTTTTT.

The V and J genes are TRBV29-1 and TRBJ1-4; a possible D gene is TRBD1 (5 bases). The CDR3 is made up of 12 amino acids. Trimming cost V 7 bases and J 7 bases, with 13 bases left between them. Germline CDR1 is SQVTM and CDR2 is ANQGSEA. CDR3 DNA: TGCAGCGCGCGCCGGGGGAGTGAAAAACTGTTTTTT. This gives the protein CSARRGSEKLFF.

In the case of this clonotype: The junction and the germline gene differ at one end; a read error may be behind it. The CDR3 DNA is TGTGCCACCAGCAGAGATTACACAGGCTGCACCTTC. Its protein product is CATSRDYTGCTF. This sequence joins TRBV15 and TRBJ1-2, with D possibly TRBD1 on 5 matching bases. Germline lookup yields CDR1 LNHNV and CDR2 YYDKDF (reference sequence). This CDR3 has 12 amino acids. The variable domain in full, completed from reference TRBV15 and TRBJ1-2, reads DAMVIQNPRYQVTQFGKPVTLSCSQTLNHNVMYWYQQKSSQAPKLLFHYYDKDFNNEADTPDNFQSRRPNTSFCFLDIRSPGLGDTAMYLCATSRDYTGCTFGSGTRLTVV.

This clonotype was counted at least ten times. J is TRBJ1-4 and V is TRBV5-1; D possibly corresponds to TRBD1 (6 bases). The CDR3 consists of 14 residues. From germline, CDR1 is SGHRS and CDR2 YFSETQ. Trimming pared 4 bases from V and 3 bases from J, leaving 10 bases between. In DNA, the CDR3 is TGCGCCAGCAGCGCACAGGGCCCTAATGAAAAACTGTTTTTT. Translated, it gives CASSAQGPNEKLFF.

This clonotype was counted between two and nine times. J is TRBJ2-7 and V is TRBV5-1; D possibly corresponds to TRBD1 (5 bases). V was shortened by 1 base and J by 5 bases, with 13 bases between the two germline ends. CDR3 size: 14 residues. Germline lookup yields CDR1 SGHRS and CDR2 YFSETQ. CDR3 in amino acids: CASSLLRQSHEQYF. CDR3 in DNA: TGCGCCAGCAGCTTGCTGCGACAGTCCCACGAGCAGTACTTC. Variable domain in full (rest from reference TRBV5-1 and TRBJ2-7): KAGVTQTPRYLIKTRGQQVTLSCSPISGHRSVSWYQQTPGQGLQFLFEYFSETQRNKGNFPGRFSGRQFSNSRSEMNVSTLELGDSALYLCASSLLRQSHEQYFGPGTRLTVT.

The rearrangement links TRBV28 to TRBJ2-7; D gene uncertain. Germline assignment: CDR1 MDHEN and CDR2 SYDVKM. V was pared by 3 bases and J by 0 bases, with 6 bases between. This CDR3 comprises 13 residues. CDR3 nucleotide sequence: TGTGCCAGCAGTTTGTACACCTCCTACGAGCAGTACTTC. Protein: CASSLYTSYEQYF.

Written as DNA, the CDR3 is TGCAGCGTTGAAGGGACAGGGGAAGACGAGCAGTACTTC. This translates into CSVEGTGEDEQYF. The chain links TRBV29-1 to TRBJ2-7; TRBD1 agrees at 9 bases. Germline V lookup: CDR1 SQVTM, CDR2 ANQGSEA. After removal of 1 base from V and 5 bases from J, the junction contained 3 bases not matched to a gene. The CDR3 has 13 amino acids.

Many counts were recorded for this clonotype. V and J are TRBV28 and TRBJ2-1, with 7 nucleotides matching TRBD2. Per germline, CDR1 MDHEN and CDR2 SYDVKM. The CDR3 loop spans 15 amino acids. V shed 6 bases, J shed 9 bases, and the junction held 14 bases outside the gene matches. CDR3 amino acids: CASRSWAGEPGEQFF. The CDR3 nucleotides read TGTGCCAGCAGGTCGTGGGCGGGAGAGCCAGGTGAGCAGTTCTTC.

The chain uses TRBV3-1 and TRBJ2-2; TRBD2 matches 10 bases. Germline loops: CDR1 LGHDT, CDR2 YNNKEL (reference sequence). This CDR3 has 17 residues. V was clipped by 0 bases and J by 4 bases; unmatched bases: 5. CDR3 region: CASSQDRGTSVTGELFF. The CDR3 DNA is TGTGCCAGCAGCCAAGATCGCGGGACTAGCGTCACCGGGGAGCTGTTTTTT.

This clonotype was seen only a few times. The rearrangement links TRBV5-6 to TRBJ2-1; D uncertain. The length of the CDR3 is 13 residues. With 4 bases removed from V and 10 bases from J, the gap between germline ends came to 15 bases. Germline CDR1 is SGHDT and CDR2 is YYEEEE. The CDR3 DNA sequence: TGTGCCAGCAGCCCACAGAGGACCAGGGAGCAGTTCTTC. It specifies CASSPQRTREQFF.

This clonotype has ten or more counts. This chain uses TRBV28 with TRBJ1-5; D unresolved. The CDR3 is 14 amino acids. Trimming took 4 bases from V and 3 from J, leaving 10 bases between them. CDR1 is MDHEN and CDR2 is SYDVKM in the germline V gene. The CDR3 loop is CASSSMTDNQPQHF. In DNA form, the CDR3 reads TGTGCCAGCAGTTCCATGACGGACAATCAGCCCCAGCATTTT.

This clonotype was counted only a few times. This chain links TRBV6-2 or TRBV6-3 with TRBJ1-2; D gene uncertain. This CDR3 has 11 residues. V gave up 7 bases and J gave up 6 bases, with 9 bases separating them. Germline V gene sequence: CDR1 MNHEY, CDR2 SVGEGT. Here the CDR3 reads CASTGYDGYTF. The CDR3, as DNA: TGTGCCAGCACCGGCTACGATGGCTACACCTTC.

This clonotype has a count of ten or more. CDR3 loop: CAISDRENTEAFF. In DNA form, the CDR3 reads TGTGCCATCAGTGACAGGGAGAACACTGAAGCTTTCTTT. This rearrangement joins TRBV10-3 to TRBJ1-1, with TRBD1 as a possible D gene (5 bases). The CDR3 has 13 amino acids. The germline V and J ends were trimmed by 3 bases and 1 base, with 6 bases remaining between them. In germline, CDR1 is ENHRY, CDR2 SYGVKD.

The chain has TRBV2 and TRBJ2-1; D is unclear. The CDR3 length is 14 residues. Germline CDR1 and CDR2: SNHLY and FYNNEI. The V end was cut by 6 bases, the J end by 2 bases, with 11 bases between. The CDR3 sequence is CASRVDQTYNEQFF. The CDR3 DNA sequence: TGTGCCAGCAGAGTGGACCAAACCTACAATGAGCAGTTCTTC.

About this clonotype: A much more abundant neighbour one base away suggests this may be a read error. The chain carries TRBV28 and TRBJ2-2; 11 nucleotides align to TRBD2. The CDR3 contains 14 residues. From germline, CDR1 is MDHEN and CDR2 SYDVKM. V trimming: 6 bases; J trimming: 4 bases; junction bases outside the gene matches: 1. CDR3 bases: TGTGCCAGCAGGACTAGCGGGACCACCGGGGAGCTGTTTTTT. Amino acid sequence: CASRTSGTTGELFF.

This clonotype has a handful of counts. V gene TRBV3-1 combines with J gene TRBJ1-6; 9 bases are a match to TRBD1. V gave up 1 base and J gave up 9 bases; unmatched junction bases: 13. The CDR3 is 18 residues long. Germline V gene lookup returns CDR1 LGHDT and CDR2 YNNKEL (reference sequence). CDR3 loop: CASSQGWGQGSSGSPLHF. Here the CDR3 DNA reads TGTGCCAGCAGCCAAGGATGGGGACAGGGATCGTCAGGTTCACCCCTCCACTTT.

This clonotype has a count of ten or more. This chain connects TRBV28 to TRBJ2-7; no reliable D call. The CDR3 runs to 13 residues. The V gene lost 5 bases and the J gene lost 6 bases, with 14 bases spanning the gap. Looked up from germline, CDR1 is MDHEN and CDR2 is SYDVKM. The CDR3 reads CASSTPTPVEQYF. The CDR3 DNA reads as TGTGCCAGCAGTACTCCCACCCCGGTCGAGCAGTACTTC.

This clonotype has a count of ten or more. The chain couples TRBV18 to TRBJ2-3; the D gene is possibly TRBD2 (5 bases). With 0 bases removed from V and 3 bases from J, the gap between germline ends came to 7 bases. This CDR3 has 14 residues. From germline, CDR1 is KGHSH and CDR2 LQKENI. CDR3: CASSPPRGTDTQYF. The CDR3 DNA reads as TGTGCCAGCTCACCACCACGGGGAACAGATACGCAGTATTTT.

With regard to this clonotype: It is likely a read error: a sequence one base away is far more abundant. The chain is built from TRBV7-3 and TRBJ2-7, with D unresolved. The CDR3 covers 15 residues. V lost 2 bases and J 7 bases, leaving 18 bases between the germline ends. Germline assignment: CDR1 SGHTA and CDR2 FQGTGA. Written as DNA, the CDR3 is TGTGCCAGCAGCTTAGGGATAAGCTCCTACAATGAGCAGTACTTC. Its protein is CASSLGISSYNEQYF.

The rearrangement links TRBV9 to TRBJ2-3; D is ambiguous. Trimming removed 4 bases at V and 1 base at J, with 10 bases between. Germline V CDR1 and CDR2: SGDLS, YYNGEE. This CDR3 spans 14 amino acids. The CDR3 reads CASSTASGTDTQYF. Here the CDR3 DNA reads TGTGCCAGCAGCACAGCCAGCGGCACAGATACGCAGTATTTT.